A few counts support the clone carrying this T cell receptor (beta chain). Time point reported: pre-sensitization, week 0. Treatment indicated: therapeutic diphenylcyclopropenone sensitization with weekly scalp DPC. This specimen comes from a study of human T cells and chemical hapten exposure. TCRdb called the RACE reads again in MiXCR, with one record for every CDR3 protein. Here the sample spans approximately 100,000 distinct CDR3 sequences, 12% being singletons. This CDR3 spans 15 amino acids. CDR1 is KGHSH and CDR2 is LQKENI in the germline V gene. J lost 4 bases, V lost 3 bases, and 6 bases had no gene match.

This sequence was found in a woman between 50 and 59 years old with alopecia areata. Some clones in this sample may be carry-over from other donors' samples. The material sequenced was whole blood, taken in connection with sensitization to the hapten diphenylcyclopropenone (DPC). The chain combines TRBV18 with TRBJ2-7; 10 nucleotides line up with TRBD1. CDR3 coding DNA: TGTGCCAGCTCACCCGGGGACAGGGGCCTATACGAGCAGTACTTC. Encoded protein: CASSPGDRGLYEQYF. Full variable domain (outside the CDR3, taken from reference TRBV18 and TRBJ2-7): NAGVMQNPRHLVRRRGQEARLRCSPMKGHSHVYWYRQLPEEGLKFMVYLQKENIIDESGMPKERFSAEFPKEGPSILRIQQVVRGDSAAYFCASSPGDRGLYEQYFGPGTRLTVT.